This T cell receptor (beta chain) was sequenced during a study of blood T cell repertoires in COVID-19. On the study more broadly: COVID-19 samples, acute and convalescent, were from the United States, Italy and Spain.

This clone showed up just a few times. Assay used: immunoSEQ multiplex PCR; TCRdb lists only in-frame clones, some missing. The sample has a few hundred thousand clones; 75% to 85% are singletons. The sample was PBMCs or T cells enriched from blood (not recorded which). The clonotype was recovered from a man aged 25-45 years with acute COVID-19.

In DNA form, the CDR3 reads TGTGCCAGCAGCGTAGGGGCAGTCGGCACTGAAGCTTTCTTT. It translates to CASSVGAVGTEAFF. This chain links TRBV9 with TRBJ1-1; D gene ambiguous. Trimming cost V 0 bases and J 4 bases, with 10 bases left between them. CDR3 length: 14 amino acids. Germline V gives CDR1 SGDLS, CDR2 YYNGEE. The full variable domain, its missing parts supplied by reference TRBV9 and TRBJ1-1, is DSGVTQTPKHLITATGQRVTLRCSPRSGDLSVYWYQQSLDQGLQFLIQYYNGEERAKGNILERFSAQQFPDLHSELNLSSLELGDSALYFCASSVGAVGTEAFFGQGTRLTVV.